This T cell receptor (beta chain) was found in a study of cytomegalovirus exposure and HLA in healthy donors. Between the trimmed V and J ends, which lost 4 bases and 0 bases, there was a span of 7 bases. Germline-derived CDR1 and CDR2 are LGHNT and FRNRAP. The length of the CDR3 is 14 residues. The study ran its PCR with 60 Vbeta and 13 Jbeta primers. The data were produced by immunoSEQ multiplex PCR, yet TCRdb's version contains in-frame clones alone and is incomplete. The profile shows about 140,000 clones, approximately 70% of them singletons. The sequence was collected from a human donor in good health. The sample taken for sequencing was PBMCs. The chain combines TRBV12-5 with TRBJ1-5; D not resolved. CDR3 amino acids: CASGSFPSNQPQHF. The CDR3 nucleotides are TGTGCTAGTGGTTCCTTCCCTAGCAATCAGCCCCAGCATTTT.